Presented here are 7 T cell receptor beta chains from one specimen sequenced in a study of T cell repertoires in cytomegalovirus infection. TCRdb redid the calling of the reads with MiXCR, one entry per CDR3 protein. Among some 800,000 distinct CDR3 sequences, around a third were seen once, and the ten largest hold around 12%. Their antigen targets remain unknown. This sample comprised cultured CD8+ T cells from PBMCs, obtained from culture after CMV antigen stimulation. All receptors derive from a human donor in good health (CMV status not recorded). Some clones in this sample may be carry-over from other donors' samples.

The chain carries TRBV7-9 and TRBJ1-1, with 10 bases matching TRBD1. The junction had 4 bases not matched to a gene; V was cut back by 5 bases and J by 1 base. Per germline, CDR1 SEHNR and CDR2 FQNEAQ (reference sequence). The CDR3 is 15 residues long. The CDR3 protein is CASSADRGQNTEAFF. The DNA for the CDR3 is TGTGCCAGCAGCGCCGACAGGGGGCAGAACACTGAAGCTTTCTTT.

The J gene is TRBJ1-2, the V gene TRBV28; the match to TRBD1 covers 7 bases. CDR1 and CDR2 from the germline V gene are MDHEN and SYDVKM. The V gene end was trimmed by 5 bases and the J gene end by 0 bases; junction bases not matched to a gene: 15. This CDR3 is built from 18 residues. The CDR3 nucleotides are TGTGCCAGCAGTCCCCCCAGGGGACAGATATCCTCTAACTATGGCTACACCTTC. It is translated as CASSPPRGQISSNYGYTF.

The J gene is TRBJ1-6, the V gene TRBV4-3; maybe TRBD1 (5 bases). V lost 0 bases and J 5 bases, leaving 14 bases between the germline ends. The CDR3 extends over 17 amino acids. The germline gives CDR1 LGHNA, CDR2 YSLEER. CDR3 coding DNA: TGCGCCAGCAGCCAAGATCGCAGGGCAACTGATAATTCACCCCTCCACTTT. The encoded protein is CASSQDRRATDNSPLHF.

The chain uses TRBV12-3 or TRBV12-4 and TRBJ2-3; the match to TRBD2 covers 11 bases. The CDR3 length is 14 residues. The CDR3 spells CVSFSGGGTDTQYF. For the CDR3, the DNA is TGTGTCAGTTTTAGCGGGGGGGGCACAGATACGCAGTATTTT.

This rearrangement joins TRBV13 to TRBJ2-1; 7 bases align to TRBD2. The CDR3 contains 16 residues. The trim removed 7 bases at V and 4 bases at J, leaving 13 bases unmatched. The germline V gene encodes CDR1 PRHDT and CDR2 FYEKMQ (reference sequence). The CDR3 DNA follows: TGTGCCAGCACCGCCCCAAGCGGGGTGTCTTACAATGAGCAGTTCTTC. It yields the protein CASTAPSGVSYNEQFF.

The CDR3 nucleotides are TGTGCCAGCAGGGAGGACGGGGAGCTGTTTTTT. This codes for CASREDGELFF. The rearrangement uses TRBV6-1 and TRBJ2-2, with a possible D match to TRBD2 (5 bases). The germline CDR1 and CDR2 sequences are MNHNS and SASEGT. The CDR3 is made up of 11 amino acids. The V and J ends lost 6 bases and 7 bases respectively, with 6 bases between them.

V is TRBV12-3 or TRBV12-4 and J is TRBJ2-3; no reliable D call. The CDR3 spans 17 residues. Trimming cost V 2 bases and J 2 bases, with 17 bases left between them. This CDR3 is CASSLSVRLRVTDTQYF. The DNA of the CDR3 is TGTGCCAGCAGTTTATCAGTAAGACTCCGCGTCACAGATACGCAGTATTTT.